The 21 T cell receptor beta chains listed next were all sequenced from one sample in a study of brain T cells in children with intractable seizures. The time point denotes: blood from clinic visit 5 months post-surgery; TSC patient then seizure free. Generated by immunoSEQ multiplex PCR, the TCRdb table keeps only in-frame clones and is missing some. The table shows around 340,000 clones, with about 93% occurring only once. The sequencing here drew on peripheral blood, taken around 5 months after surgery. These receptors were collected from a boy in the first two years of life with tuberous sclerosis and intractable seizures.

The gene calls are TRBV19 and TRBJ2-3; 9 bases are shared with TRBD2. The CDR3 contains 15 residues. Germline lookup yields CDR1 LNHDA and CDR2 SQIVND (reference sequence). With 5 bases clipped from V and 5 bases from J, the junction kept 8 bases outside the gene matches. The CDR3 bases are TGTGCCAGTAGTCTCCAGCGGGAGGTAGGAGATACGCAGTATTTT. It translates to CASSLQREVGDTQYF.

The chain links TRBV19 to TRBJ1-5; a possible D gene is TRBD1 (5 bases). There are 15 residues in the CDR3. The V end was cut by 8 bases, the J end by 6 bases, with 20 bases between. In germline, CDR1 is LNHDA, CDR2 SQIVND (reference sequence). CDR3 nucleotides: TGTGCCAGTCGGGCCCCCGGGGGGGATGTTCAGCCCCAGCATTTT. This sequence encodes CASRAPGGDVQPQHF.

V gene TRBV15 combines with J gene TRBJ2-1; 7 bases are a match to TRBD2. CDR1 and CDR2 (germline): LNHNV, YYDKDF (reference sequence). CDR3 length equals 16 residues. The trim removed 0 bases at V and 0 bases at J, leaving 2 bases unmatched. The CDR3 nucleotides read TGTGCCACCAGCAGAGAAGCGGGACGCTCCTACAATGAGCAGTTCTTC. The encoded protein is CATSREAGRSYNEQFF.

This chain links TRBV19 with TRBJ1-1; no definite D call. The germline gives CDR1 LNHDA, CDR2 SQIVND (reference sequence). CDR3 size: 16 residues. Trimming left V 2 bases short and J 1 base short, with 14 bases between. The DNA for the CDR3 is TGTGCCAGTAGTATACGGAGTCCGACGAAGAACACTGAAGCTTTCTTT. It encodes CASSIRSPTKNTEAFF.

This chain uses TRBV7-8 with TRBJ2-7; 9 bases are a match to TRBD2. After removal of 5 bases from V and 6 bases from J, the junction contained 17 bases not matched to a gene. Per germline, CDR1 SGHVS and CDR2 FQNEAQ. This CDR3 is 17 amino acids long. In DNA, the CDR3 is TGTGCCAGCAGCCAAAGACTAGCGGCTACCATGGGGGGCGAGCAGTACTTC. Its protein is CASSQRLAATMGGEQYF. The full variable domain, rest sourced from reference TRBV7-8 and TRBJ2-7, is GAGVSQSPRYKVAKRGQDVALRCDPISGHVSLFWYQQALGQGPEFLTYFQNEAQLDKSGLPSDRFFAERPEGSVSTLKIQRTQQEDSAVYLCASSQRLAATMGGEQYFGPGTRLTVT.

The CDR3 coding sequence is TGTGCCAGCAGCCGGGACATAAAGAACACTGAAGCTTTCTTT. This translates into CASSRDIKNTEAFF. The V and J genes are TRBV7-2 and TRBJ1-1, with a possible D match to TRBD1 (6 bases). The germline V gene has CDR1 SGHTA and CDR2 FQGNSA. The CDR3 runs to 14 residues. The V and J ends lost 5 bases and 1 base respectively, with 11 bases between them.

In DNA, the CDR3 is TGTGCCAGCAGTGAAGGTTGGGGACAGGGGGCCTACGAGCAGTACTTC. Its protein product is CASSEGWGQGAYEQYF. V and J are TRBV2 and TRBJ2-7; 11 positions match TRBD1. The CDR3 length is 16 residues. The ends lost 1 base at V and 2 bases at J; junction bases unmatched: 4. The germline V gene has CDR1 SNHLY and CDR2 FYNNEI.

CDR3 region: CATSGGPVADTQYF. The CDR3 DNA follows: TGTGCCACCAGTGGGGGGCCGGTCGCAGATACGCAGTATTTT. This chain links TRBV24-1 with TRBJ2-3, with D possibly being TRBD1 (6 bases). The V end lost 5 bases, the J end lost 4 bases, and 12 bases lay between the germline ends. The CDR3 has 14 residues. CDR1 and CDR2 from the germline V gene are KGHDR and SFDVKD.

With regard to this clone: Other DNA sequences in the sample encode the same CDR3. The chain uses TRBV5-6 and TRBJ2-7; D is possibly TRBD1 (5 bases). The V and J ends lost 2 bases and 1 base respectively, with 7 bases between them. Germline CDR1 SGHDT, CDR2 YYEEEE. CDR3 length: 13 amino acids. The CDR3 reads CASSLGASYEQYF. The CDR3 DNA is TGTGCCAGCAGCTTAGGGGCGTCCTACGAGCAGTACTTC. The whole variable domain, filled in from reference TRBV5-6 and TRBJ2-7, reads DAGVTQSPTHLIKTRGQQVTLRCSPKSGHDTVSWYQQALGQGPQFIFQYYEEEERQRGNFPDRFSGHQFPNYSSELNVNALLLGDSALYLCASSLGASYEQYFGPGTRLTVT.

The rearrangement uses TRBV5-5 and TRBJ2-7, with TRBD1 matching 8 bases. Germline CDR1 reads SGHKS; CDR2 reads YYEKEE (reference sequence). The CDR3 consists of 16 residues. The ends lost 4 bases at V and 1 base at J; junction bases unmatched: 10. CDR3 sequence: CASSATGTGFSYEQYF. The DNA for the CDR3 is TGTGCCAGCAGCGCCACCGGGACAGGTTTTTCCTACGAGCAGTACTTC.

This chain joins TRBV9 and TRBJ1-2; no clear D gene. This CDR3 comprises 14 residues. The V gene's germline CDR1 is SGDLS and CDR2 YYNGEE. The V gene lost 3 bases and the J gene lost 2 bases, with 11 bases spanning the gap. The chain's CDR3 is CASSEGEPNYGYTF. The CDR3 DNA reads as TGTGCCAGCAGCGAAGGAGAGCCCAACTATGGCTACACCTTC.

This sequence joins TRBV6-1 and TRBJ2-1; D remains ambiguous. CDR1 MNHNS and CDR2 SASEGT come from the germline V gene. V was cut by 3 bases and J by 0 bases, with 15 bases left in between. This CDR3 spans 17 amino acids. CDR3 DNA: TGTGCCAGCAGTGACACATCGCGGATACTCTCCTACAATGAGCAGTTCTTC. Translation: CASSDTSRILSYNEQFF.

The genes are TRBV4-1 and TRBJ2-3, with a tentative D call TRBD1 (5 bases). The CDR3 extends over 18 amino acids. Trimming shortened V by 1 base and J by 3 bases, and 20 bases separated the two germline ends. From germline, CDR1 is MGHRA and CDR2 YSYEKL. The DNA of the CDR3 is TGCGCCAGCAGCCAAGCTGTCGGTGGGCAGGGTAGGACAGATACGCAGTATTTT. Translated: CASSQAVGGQGRTDTQYF.

The genes are TRBV6-5 and TRBJ2-2; D gene ambiguous. Trimming pared 10 bases from V and 0 bases from J, leaving 12 bases between. The CDR3 runs to 14 residues. Germline V gene sequence: CDR1 MNHEY, CDR2 SVGAGI. DNA for the CDR3: TGTGCCACCAAGACCGTCGCGAACACCGGGGAGCTGTTTTTT. This encodes CATKTVANTGELFF.

This sequence joins TRBV12-1 and TRBJ2-3; the table's D call of TRBD2 was not tested on the DNA. TRBV12-1 is marked as a pseudogene. This CDR3 is built from 24 residues. The CDR3 protein is CASSFPQSPGPNTSGRASGDTQYF. DNA of the CDR3: TGTGCCAGCAGCTTTCCGCAATCCCCGGGCCCTAATACTAGCGGGAGGGCCTCCGGAGATACGCAGTATTTT.

The rearrangement links TRBV2 to TRBJ1-4; D may be TRBD1 (5 bases). The CDR3 is 19 amino acids. The V gene's germline CDR1 is SNHLY and CDR2 FYNNEI. With 6 bases removed from V and 3 bases from J, the gap between germline ends came to 26 bases. The CDR3 nucleotides are TGTGCCAGCAGCAGTTTGGGGGGGATGATTGACACTTCTAATGAAAAACTGTTTTTT. Protein: CASSSLGGMIDTSNEKLFF.

This clone was recorded only once. The rearrangement joins TRBV13 to TRBJ1-2; no clear D. Trimming stripped 2 bases from V and 0 bases from J, with 10 bases between. Germline V gives CDR1 PRHDT, CDR2 FYEKMQ (reference sequence). The CDR3 spans 15 residues. The CDR3 DNA sequence: TGTGCCAGCAGCTTAAGACAATTTACTAACTATGGCTACACCTTC. Its translation: CASSLRQFTNYGYTF.

This chain connects TRBV2 to TRBJ2-1; D unresolved. This CDR3 contains 12 residues. In germline, CDR1 is SNHLY, CDR2 FYNNEI. The V end was cut by 3 bases, the J end by 10 bases, with 10 bases between. For the CDR3, the DNA is TGTGCCAGCAGTGATTGGTGGCAAGAGCAGTTCTTC. This sequence encodes CASSDWWQEQFF.

The chain uses TRBV12-3 or TRBV12-4 and TRBJ1-3; D ambiguous. The V end lost 6 bases, the J end lost 4 bases, and 7 bases lay between the germline ends. CDR3 length: 12 residues. The CDR3 DNA is TGTGCCAGCAGGGGTTCCGGAAACACCATATATTTT. Translating gives CASRGSGNTIYF.

The chain combines TRBV30 with TRBJ2-1; 13 bases map to TRBD2. J gave up 7 bases and V 5 bases, and 5 bases lay outside the gene matches. Germline V CDR1 and CDR2: GTSNPN, SVGIG (reference sequence). CDR3 size: 14 residues. DNA for the CDR3: TGTGCCTGGGACACTAGCGGGGGGGGGAATGAGCAGTTCTTC. Amino acids: CAWDTSGGGNEQFF.

This clone was found a few times. CDR3 DNA: TGTGCCAGCCGCCACCGGGGGGGGCGATTCTATGGCTACACCTTC. Residues: CASRHRGGRFYGYTF. This chain joins TRBV6-5 and TRBJ1-2; D is possibly TRBD1 (6 bases). The CDR3 has 15 amino acids. Germline loops: CDR1 MNHEY, CDR2 SVGAGI. V shed 8 bases and J shed 4 bases, with 20 bases lying between them.